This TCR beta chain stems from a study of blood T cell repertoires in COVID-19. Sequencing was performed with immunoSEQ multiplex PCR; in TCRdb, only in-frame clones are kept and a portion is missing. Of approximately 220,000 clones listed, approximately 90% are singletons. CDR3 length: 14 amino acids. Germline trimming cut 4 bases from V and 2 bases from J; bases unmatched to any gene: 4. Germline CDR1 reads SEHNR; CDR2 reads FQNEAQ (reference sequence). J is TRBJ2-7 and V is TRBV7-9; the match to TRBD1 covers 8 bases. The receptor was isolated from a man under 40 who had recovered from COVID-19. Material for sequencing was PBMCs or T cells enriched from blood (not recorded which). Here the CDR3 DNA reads TGTGCCAGCAGCTCCCACAGGGGGGCCTACGAGCAGTACTTC. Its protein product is CASSSHRGAYEQYF. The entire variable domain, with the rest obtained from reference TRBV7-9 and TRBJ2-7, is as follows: DTGVSQNPRHKITKRGQNVTFRCDPISEHNRLYWYRQTLGQGPEFLTYFQNEAQLEKSRLLSDRFSAERPKGSFSTLEIQRTEQGDSAMYLCASSSHRGAYEQYFGPGTRLTVT.